This passage covers 19 T cell receptor beta chains from one sample sequenced in a study of shared clonotypes between healthy human individuals. Clones were sequenced by immunoSEQ multiplex PCR, and TCRdb holds only the in-frame ones, with some missing. The sample lists approximately 840,000 clones; approximately 97% were seen once. Naive CD8 cells lacked CD45RO and underwent positive selection for CCR7, leaving out terminally differentiated effector memory CD45RA+ cells. Sequences were obtained from naive CD8+ T cells sorted from blood. The receptor source for this set is a man aged 25-45 years in good health.

V gene TRBV9 combines with J gene TRBJ2-1, with D maybe TRBD2 (5 bases). V lost 3 bases and J 10 bases, leaving 11 bases between the germline ends. The CDR3 has 12 amino acids. The V gene's germline CDR1 is SGDLS and CDR2 YYNGEE. CDR3 sequence reads: CASSGPRGEQFF. The CDR3 DNA follows: TGTGCCAGCAGCGGACCGCGCGGGGAGCAGTTCTTC.

Only one count was recorded for this clone. J is TRBJ2-2 and V is TRBV13, with 14 bases fitting TRBD2. CDR3 length equals 17 residues. Per the germline V gene, CDR1 is PRHDT and CDR2 is FYEKMQ (reference sequence). Unmatched junction bases numbered 6, after V lost 4 bases and J lost 5 bases. This CDR3 is CASSYQGLAGVTGELFF. The CDR3 DNA reads as TGTGCCAGCAGCTACCAGGGACTAGCGGGAGTAACCGGGGAGCTGTTTTTT.

CDR3 sequence reads: CASSPGLAGRRKKNEQFF. The CDR3 nucleotides are TGTGCCAGTAGCCCCGGACTAGCGGGAAGGAGGAAGAAGAATGAGCAGTTCTTC. The rearrangement links TRBV19 to TRBJ2-1; 12 bases are shared with TRBD2. Per the germline V gene, CDR1 is LNHDA and CDR2 is SQIVND (reference sequence). The CDR3 sequence is 18 residues long. V lost 6 bases, J lost 7 bases, and 16 bases stayed unmatched.

The chain couples TRBV25-1 to TRBJ2-5; a possible D gene is TRBD2 (5 bases). The ends were cut back, 8 bases at V and 3 bases at J, with 13 bases in the middle. The CDR3 is 13 residues long. Germline V gives CDR1 MGHDK, CDR2 SYGVNS. The CDR3 region has the DNA TGTGCCAGCGCACGCCACGGGGAAGAGACCCAGTACTTC. This gives the protein CASARHGEETQYF. The full variable domain, in which reference TRBV25-1 and TRBJ2-5 provide the parts outside the CDR3, is EADIYQTPRYLVIGTGKKITLECSQTMGHDKMYWYQQDPGMELHLIHYSYGVNSTEKGDLSSESTVSRIRTEHFPLTLESARPSHTSQYLCASARHGEETQYFGPGTRLLVL.

This clone was observed a single time. The V call is TRBV4-1, the J call TRBJ2-2; 7 nucleotides line up with TRBD1. The CDR3 contains 17 residues. The trim removed 0 bases at V and 4 bases at J, leaving 8 bases unmatched. The germline V gene encodes CDR1 MGHRA and CDR2 YSYEKL. In DNA form, the CDR3 reads TGCGCCAGCAGCCAAGAGACAGGGACGGTCGGCACCGGGGAGCTGTTTTTT. Its translation is CASSQETGTVGTGELFF.

This clone was seen just once. The rearrangement uses TRBV28 and TRBJ2-1; 10 bases match TRBD2. CDR1 MDHEN and CDR2 SYDVKM come from the germline V gene. Losses at the gene ends were 5 bases for V and 4 bases for J; bases not matched to a gene: 8. The CDR3 length is 16 residues. The CDR3 sequence is CASSRGLAVLYNEQFF. In DNA, the CDR3 is TGTGCCAGCAGTCGCGGACTAGCGGTCCTATACAATGAGCAGTTCTTC.

This clone was detected a few times. Different DNA sequences within this sample yield the same CDR3. This sequence joins TRBV6-5 and TRBJ2-1; no firm D call. From germline, CDR1 is MNHEY and CDR2 SVGAGI. Trimming took off 0 bases at V and 5 bases at J, with 5 bases between the two ends. The CDR3 spans 13 residues. CDR3 amino acids: CASSYSADNEQFF. The DNA for the CDR3 is TGTGCCAGCAGTTACTCGGCCGACAATGAGCAGTTCTTC.

Worth noting for this clone: Distinct nucleotide sequences in the sample also encode this CDR3. J is TRBJ2-7 and V is TRBV27, with D unresolved. Germline CDR1 reads MNHEY; CDR2 reads SMNVEV (reference sequence). V lost 5 bases and J lost 1, with 9 bases in between. This CDR3 is built from 13 residues. CDR3 DNA sequence: TGTGCCAGCAGTGGCACAGCGTCCTACGAGCAGTACTTC. It codes for CASSGTASYEQYF.

Here the CDR3 DNA reads TGTGCCAGCAGCTTCCCGACAGGGACAACCTACGAGCAGTACTTC. This translates into CASSFPTGTTYEQYF. The chain links TRBV5-8 to TRBJ2-7; 7 bases agree with TRBD1. Germline CDR1 reads SGHTS; CDR2 reads YDEGEE. The V segment lost 2 bases and the J segment 2 bases; nucleotides outside the gene matches: 7. The CDR3 runs 15 residues.

V usage is TRBV21-1 and J usage is TRBJ2-1. TRBV21-1 is a listed pseudogene. This CDR3 is 13 amino acids long. CDR3 protein: CASSKATGPPQFF. The CDR3 DNA reads as TGTGCCAGCAGCAAAGCCACGGGACCTCCGCAGTTCTTC.

The J gene is TRBJ1-4, the V gene TRBV10-3, with 8 bases fitting TRBD1. Per the germline V gene, CDR1 is ENHRY and CDR2 is SYGVKD. The CDR3 consists of 15 residues. J gave up 5 bases and V 11 bases, and 13 bases lay outside the gene matches. CDR3 in DNA: TGTGCCCCGAAGGGACAGGCGAGCCTGAATGAAAAACTGTTTTTT. Its protein product is CAPKGQASLNEKLFF.

The chain recombines TRBV5-1 with TRBJ2-5, with 8 bases fitting TRBD1. Trimming removed 0 bases from V and 3 bases from J; junction bases left unmatched: 7. CDR1 is SGHRS and CDR2 is YFSETQ in the germline V gene. This CDR3 is 16 amino acids long. The CDR3, as DNA: TGCGCCAGCAGCTTGGATCCCGGACAGGGAGAAGAGACCCAGTACTTC. Protein product: CASSLDPGQGEETQYF.

This rearrangement joins TRBV13 to TRBJ2-7; D tentatively fits TRBD1 or TRBD2 (6 bases each). Germline loops: CDR1 PRHDT, CDR2 FYEKMQ (reference sequence). This CDR3 spans 15 amino acids. Between the trimmed V and J ends, which lost 5 bases and 0 bases, there was a span of 14 bases. The CDR3 spells CASSPGVGSSYEQYF. As DNA, the CDR3 is TGTGCCAGCAGCCCAGGGGTCGGGAGCTCCTACGAGCAGTACTTC.

The rearrangement uses TRBV14 and TRBJ2-2; 16 bases match TRBD2. CDR1 is SGHDN, CDR2 FVKESK, per germline. The CDR3 extends over 20 amino acids. With V trimmed by 1 base and J by 7 bases, 12 bases remained unmatched. This CDR3 is CASSQAPPGLAGGPSGELFF. CDR3 DNA: TGTGCCAGCAGCCAAGCCCCGCCGGGACTAGCGGGAGGGCCTAGCGGGGAGCTGTTTTTT. The full variable domain, its missing parts supplied by reference TRBV14 and TRBJ2-2, is EAGVTQFPSHSVIEKGQTVTLRCDPISGHDNLYWYRRVMGKEIKFLLHFVKESKQDESGMPNNRFLAERTGGTYSTLKVQPAELEDSGVYFCASSQAPPGLAGGPSGELFFGEGSRLTVL.

V is TRBV7-9 and J is TRBJ2-5, with D possibly being TRBD1 or TRBD2 (5 bases each). Trimming removed 1 base at V and 2 bases at J, with 14 bases between. Germline lookup yields CDR1 SEHNR and CDR2 FQNEAQ (reference sequence). The CDR3 sequence is 16 residues long. The CDR3 reads CASSLGWGGQQETQYF. The CDR3 DNA follows: TGTGCCAGCAGCTTAGGCTGGGGCGGGCAGCAAGAGACCCAGTACTTC.

The chain uses TRBV7-8 and TRBJ1-2; D might be TRBD1 (6 bases). The germline V and J ends were trimmed by 1 base and 4 bases, with 13 bases remaining between them. Per germline, CDR1 SGHVS and CDR2 FQNEAQ. The CDR3 has 15 residues. The DNA for the CDR3 is TGTGCCAGCAGCTTAGGGCCTCGGGGGCCCTATGGCTACACCTTC. It specifies CASSLGPRGPYGYTF.

The CDR3 reads CASSLSDVEGTEAFF. CDR3 nucleotide sequence: TGTGCCAGCAGCTTATCGGACGTAGAGGGTACTGAAGCTTTCTTT. The J gene is TRBJ1-1, the V gene TRBV7-8; D remains ambiguous. This CDR3 comprises 15 residues. V was trimmed by 2 bases and J by 5 bases, leaving 15 bases between them. Germline values: CDR1 SGHVS, CDR2 FQNEAQ. The complete variable domain, with remaining parts taken from reference TRBV7-8 and TRBJ1-1, reads GAGVSQSPRYKVAKRGQDVALRCDPISGHVSLFWYQQALGQGPEFLTYFQNEAQLDKSGLPSDRFFAERPEGSVSTLKIQRTQQEDSAVYLCASSLSDVEGTEAFFGQGTRLTVV.

CDR3 DNA sequence: TGTGCCAGCAGCAGCGGGAGTAGCTCCTACAATGAGCAGTTCTTC. Protein product: CASSSGSSSYNEQFF. This chain connects TRBV7-3 to TRBJ2-1; TRBD2 matches 8 bases. Trimming removed 5 bases from V and 0 bases from J; junction bases left unmatched: 3. This CDR3 has 15 residues. Germline CDR1 SGHTA, CDR2 FQGTGA. The full variable domain, with the rest looked up from reference TRBV7-3 and TRBJ2-1, is GAGVSQTPSNKVTEKGKYVELRCDPISGHTALYWYRQSLGQGPEFLIYFQGTGAADDSGLPNDRFFAVRPEGSVSTLKIQRTERGDSAVYLCASSSGSSSYNEQFFGPGTRLTVL.

The rearrangement links TRBV7-6 to TRBJ2-1; D is perhaps TRBD2 (5 bases). The CDR3 length is 17 residues. V was shortened by 1 base and J by 5 bases, with 18 bases between the two germline ends. CDR1 is SGHVS, CDR2 FNYEAQ, per germline. The CDR3 sequence: CASSLGIPVGEHNEQFF. The CDR3 DNA reads as TGTGCCAGCAGCTTAGGGATTCCCGTGGGAGAGCACAATGAGCAGTTCTTC.